These T cell receptor beta chains were read from a single sample in a study of T cell repertoires in ileal Crohn's disease. Using immunoSEQ multiplex PCR, the repertoire was profiled, and TCRdb retains in-frame clones only, with some absent. The sample lists around 8,600 clones, roughly 79% occurring once. The sequenced sample was ileal tissue. These receptors were obtained from an adult with Crohn's disease. CDR3s include the opening cysteine and the closing phenylalanine or tryptophan. A D gene is named only where the DNA matches it firmly. Only some rows state a clone size, as once, few, many or a class for expanded clones.

size,V,J,D,CDR3,DNA
.,TRBV19,TRBJ1-1,.,CATLQGRGNTEAFF,TGTGCCACTCTACAGGGTCGCGGGAACACTGAAGCTTTCTTT
.,TRBV2,TRBJ2-7,.,CASSTANPSPYEQYF,TGTGCCAGCAGCACAGCCAACCCCAGCCCCTACGAGCAGTACTTC
.,TRBV5-1,TRBJ2-5,TRBD1,CASSFGQGETQYF,TGCGCCAGCAGCTTTGGACAGGGGGAGACCCAGTACTTC
.,TRBV5-6,TRBJ1-2,.,CASSLVAQRDTHGYTF,TGTGCCAGCAGCTTGGTAGCCCAGCGGGACACTCATGGCTACACCTTC
.,TRBV6-5,TRBJ1-2,.,CASSYSPRGGIYGYTF,TGTGCCAGCAGTTACTCCCCCCGTGGAGGAATCTATGGCTACACCTTC
few,TRBV19,TRBJ1-2,.,CASSIADNYGYTF,TGTGCCAGTAGTATAGCAGATAACTATGGCTACACCTTC
few,TRBV29-1,TRBJ2-2,.,CSVREKNTGELFF,TGCAGCGTTAGGGAGAAGAACACCGGGGAGCTGTTTTTT
once,TRBV6-5,TRBJ2-7,.,CASSYRRNPPYEQYF,TGTGCCAGCAGTTATCGGAGGAACCCCCCCTACGAGCAGTACTTC
large,TRBV9,TRBJ2-1,TRBD2,CASRPASGKYNEQFF,TGTGCCAGCAGACCCGCTAGCGGGAAGTACAATGAGCAGTTCTTC
.,TRBV6-1,TRBJ2-4,.,CASSESGLAKNIQYF,TGTGCCAGCAGTGAGTCGGGACTAGCCAAAAACATTCAGTACTTC
few,TRBV7-9,TRBJ1-4,TRBD1,CASSWTGGRTNEKLFF,TGTGCCAGCAGCTGGACAGGGGGCAGGACTAATGAAAAACTGTTTTTT
.,TRBV7-9,TRBJ2-7,.,CASSENHGGSYEQYF,TGTGCCAGCAGCGAAAACCACGGGGGCTCCTACGAGCAGTACTTC
.,TRBV29-1,TRBJ1-2,.,CSAIEPQNANYGYTF,TGCAGCGCCATTGAACCACAGAATGCTAACTATGGCTACACCTTC
few,TRBV6-5,TRBJ1-5,.,CASSYSGGNQPQHF,TGTGCCAGCAGTTACTCAGGGGGCAATCAGCCCCAGCATTTT
.,TRBV7-2,TRBJ2-4,TRBD1,CASSRLDRDLNIQYF,TGTGCCAGCAGCAGATTGGACAGGGATTTAAACATTCAGTACTTC
.,TRBV5-6,TRBJ1-1,.,CASSLPGGGPGTEAFF,TGTGCCAGCAGCTTGCCTGGGGGGGGGCCGGGCACTGAAGCTTTCTTT
.,TRBV4-1,TRBJ2-6,.,CASSQDRGSGANVLTF,TGCGCCAGCAGCCAAGATCGAGGTTCTGGGGCCAACGTCCTGACTTTC
.,TRBV5-5,TRBJ2-7,.,CASSSITREGKYF,TGTGCCAGCAGCTCAATCACTAGGGAAGGGAAGTACTTC
.,TRBV19,TRBJ1-1,.,CASSRGGMAEAFF,TGTGCCAGTAGTAGGGGAGGGATGGCTGAAGCTTTCTTT
.,TRBV18,TRBJ2-1,.,CASSPEGEGRNEQFF,TGTGCCAGCTCACCGGAGGGGGAGGGAAGGAATGAGCAGTTCTTC
.,TRBV29-1,TRBJ1-1,TRBD1,CSVAGQGNTEAFF,TGCAGCGTCGCGGGACAGGGGAACACTGAAGCTTTCTTT
.,TRBV6-5,TRBJ1-1,TRBD1,CASSHGRQGGPEAFF,TGTGCCAGCAGCCACGGGCGCCAGGGGGGCCCTGAAGCTTTCTTT
.,TRBV19,TRBJ1-2,TRBD1,CASSIGGTGKGYTF,TGTGCCAGTAGTATCGGTGGGACAGGGAAGGGCTACACCTTC
.,TRBV5-6,TRBJ2-5,TRBD1,CASSGAGTAAGTQYF,TGTGCCAGCAGCGGCGCCGGGACAGCGGCGGGGACCCAGTACTTC
large,TRBV10-3,TRBJ2-7,TRBD2,CAISGTSAAYEQYF,TGTGCCATCAGTGGGACTAGCGCCGCCTACGAGCAGTACTTC
.,TRBV5-1,TRBJ2-5,TRBD2,CASSPAGGETQYF,TGCGCCAGCAGCCCCGCGGGGGGAGAGACCCAGTACTTC
few,TRBV6-5,TRBJ1-5,TRBD1,CASSRGRGKGQPQHF,TGTGCCAGCAGTCGAGGCAGGGGGAAAGGACAGCCCCAGCATTTT
.,TRBV2,TRBJ1-5,TRBD1,CASSEGYRGINQPQHF,TGTGCCAGCAGTGAAGGGTACAGGGGGATCAATCAGCCCCAGCATTTT
.,TRBV18,TRBJ1-1,.,CASSPPLKGRTEAFF,TGTGCCAGCTCACCACCGCTAAAGGGGAGGACTGAAGCTTTCTTT
once,TRBV18,TRBJ2-1,TRBD1,CASSSEGPGTGTHEQFF,TGTGCCAGCTCATCCGAAGGACCCGGGACAGGGACCCATGAGCAGTTCTTC
.,TRBV7-2,TRBJ1-4,.,CASSKHREPLGNEKLFF,TGTGCCAGCAGCAAACACAGGGAACCTTTAGGGAATGAAAAACTGTTTTTT
.,TRBV2,TRBJ1-5,.,CASSEEEGIEPQHF,TGTGCCAGCAGTGAAGAGGAGGGGATAGAGCCCCAGCATTTT
.,TRBV5-1,TRBJ2-7,TRBD1,CASSTDRPYEQYF,TGCGCCAGCAGCACGGACAGGCCCTACGAGCAGTACTTC
.,TRBV9,TRBJ2-1,.,CASSVLGQNEQFF,TGTGCCAGCAGCGTCTTAGGACAGAATGAGCAGTTCTTC
.,TRBV6-5,TRBJ1-6,TRBD1,CASSRDRTFNSPLHF,TGTGCCAGCAGTCGGGACAGGACTTTTAATTCACCCCTCCACTTT
.,TRBV7-9,TRBJ1-3,TRBD1,CASSQGQAAGNTIYF,TGTGCCAGCAGCCAGGGACAGGCTGCTGGAAACACCATATATTTT
.,TRBV5-4,TRBJ1-2,.,CASSVGQVYGYTF,TGTGCCAGCAGCGTGGGACAAGTTTATGGCTACACCTTC
.,TRBV9,TRBJ1-5,TRBD1,CASSAGTGHSNQPQHF,TGTGCCAGCAGCGCTGGGACAGGCCATAGCAATCAGCCCCAGCATTTT
.,TRBV11-2,TRBJ2-1,.,CASSLHQGNEQFF,TGTGCCAGCAGCTTACATCAGGGGAATGAGCAGTTCTTC
.,TRBV6-5,TRBJ1-1,.,CASSYGGNTEAFF,TGTGCCAGCAGTTACGGCGGGAACACTGAAGCTTTCTTT
.,TRBV10-1,TRBJ2-1,TRBD2,CATSPGLATGEQFF,TGCGCCACCTCACCGGGACTAGCGACGGGGGAGCAGTTCTTC
.,TRBV6-5,TRBJ1-1,.,CASSQVPGVAFF,TGTGCCAGCAGTCAGGTCCCAGGGGTGGCTTTCTTT
.,TRBV7-6,TRBJ2-1,TRBD2,CASSRGLAGDQAYNEQFF,TGTGCCAGCAGCCGGGGACTAGCGGGGGACCAGGCCTACAATGAGCAGTTCTTC
.,TRBV9,TRBJ2-2,.,CASSVKTASITGELFF,TGTGCCAGCAGCGTAAAGACAGCAAGCATAACCGGGGAGCTGTTTTTT
.,TRBV6-1,TRBJ2-3,TRBD2,CASSEESGRADTQYF,TGTGCCAGCAGTGAAGAAAGCGGGAGAGCAGATACGCAGTATTTT
.,TRBV5-1,TRBJ1-2,.,CASSRGAANLDGYTF,TGTGCCAGCAGCCGGGGGGCGGCCAACCTTGATGGCTACACCTTC
.,TRBV7-2,TRBJ2-1,TRBD2,CASSLGRSGGAQNEQFF,TGTGCCAGCAGCTTAGGGCGGAGCGGGGGGGCGCAAAATGAGCAGTTCTTC
.,TRBV7-8,TRBJ1-4,TRBD1,CASSPRDSREKLFF,TGTGCCAGCAGCCCTAGGGACAGTAGGGAAAAACTGTTTTTT
.,TRBV27,TRBJ2-1,TRBD1,CASSSTRPQQGATYNEQFF,TGTGCCAGCAGTTCCACCAGACCCCAACAGGGGGCTACCTACAATGAGCAGTTCTTC
few,TRBV15,TRBJ2-1,TRBD2,CATSPTPLAGHYNEQFF,TGTGCCACCAGTCCGACCCCACTAGCGGGGCACTACAATGAGCAGTTCTTC
few,TRBV18,TRBJ1-1,.,CASSPPTGNTEAFF,TGTGCCAGCTCACCACCGACGGGGAACACTGAAGCTTTCTTT
few,TRBV6-6,TRBJ1-6,TRBD1,CASSSRDRGYNSPLHF,TGTGCCAGCAGTTCCCGGGACAGGGGGTATAATTCACCCCTCCACTTT